These 23 T cell receptor beta chains came from one sample sequenced in a study of neoadjuvant nivolumab and ipilimumab in lung cancer. Clones were read by immunoSEQ multiplex PCR, and TCRdb kept only the in-frame ones, dropping some. Of roughly 20,000 clones listed, 79% were seen once; the top ten hold under 9.5%. The specimen comprised tumor tissue, sampled after neoadjuvant nivolumab, alone or with ipilimumab, at or shortly before surgery. The receptors were gathered from an adult with non-small cell lung cancer.

The chain uses TRBV7-9 and TRBJ2-1; TRBD1 matches 7 bases. Per germline, CDR1 SEHNR and CDR2 FQNEAQ (reference sequence). The length of the CDR3 is 15 residues. V trimming: 1 base; J trimming: 8 bases; junction bases outside the gene matches: 8. CDR3 protein: CASSLGRGRGDEQFF. Written as DNA, the CDR3 is TGTGCCAGCAGCTTAGGTAGGGGGCGAGGGGATGAGCAGTTCTTC. The full variable domain, with the rest looked up from reference TRBV7-9 and TRBJ2-1, is DTGVSQNPRHKITKRGQNVTFRCDPISEHNRLYWYRQTLGQGPEFLTYFQNEAQLEKSRLLSDRFSAERPKGSFSTLEIQRTEQGDSAMYLCASSLGRGRGDEQFFGPGTRLTVL.

This chain links TRBV10-3 with TRBJ1-2, with 9 bases that match TRBD1. This CDR3 has 17 amino acids. Germline V gene sequence: CDR1 ENHRY, CDR2 SYGVKD. With V trimmed by 3 bases and J by 4 bases, 12 bases remained unmatched. The CDR3 DNA follows: TGTGCCATCAGTGACGCAAGCCGGGACAGGGAGGGCTATGGCTACACCTTC. Residues: CAISDASRDREGYGYTF.

The rearrangement joins TRBV6-5 to TRBJ2-6; D not resolved. With 2 bases removed from V and 4 bases from J, the gap between germline ends came to 9 bases. This CDR3 spans 15 amino acids. In germline, CDR1 is MNHEY, CDR2 SVGAGI. The CDR3 DNA reads TGTGCCAGCAGTTACAGGGTCCCCGGGGCCAACGTCCTGACTTTC. Amino acids: CASSYRVPGANVLTF.

This chain joins TRBV5-6 and TRBJ2-4; no clear D. Germline CDR1 and CDR2: SGHDT and YYEEEE. The CDR3 covers 16 residues. Deletions cut 0 bases from V and 3 bases from J, with 13 bases between. CDR3 residues: CASSLGPSGGKNIQYF. In DNA form, the CDR3 reads TGTGCCAGCAGCTTGGGGCCCTCAGGCGGCAAAAACATTCAGTACTTC.

The CDR3 DNA reads as TGTGCCAGTAGTATCAGCTACAATGAGCAGTTCTTC. This gives the protein CASSISYNEQFF. The genes are TRBV19 and TRBJ2-1; no definite D call. Looked up from germline, CDR1 is LNHDA and CDR2 is SQIVND (reference sequence). Trimming left V 3 bases short and J 3 bases short, with 3 bases between. This CDR3 region has 12 residues.

V and J are TRBV5-1 and TRBJ2-7, with 7 nucleotides matching TRBD1. Germline CDR1 and CDR2: SGHRS and YFSETQ. V was clipped by 6 bases and J by 0 bases; unmatched bases: 6. This CDR3 spans 14 amino acids. CDR3 residues: CASNRRDSSYEQYF. The CDR3 DNA reads TGCGCCAGCAACCGCCGGGACAGCTCCTACGAGCAGTACTTC.

J is TRBJ1-3 and V is TRBV30, with a weak D call TRBD1 (6 bases). The CDR3 loop spans 15 amino acids. Germline V gene sequence: CDR1 GTSNPN, CDR2 SVGIG (reference sequence). V lost 3 bases to trimming and J lost 4 bases, with 16 bases between them. The CDR3 nucleotides are TGTGCCTGGAGCGCCGGGGGGCCGCGAGGAAACACCATATATTTT. Its translation: CAWSAGGPRGNTIYF. Full variable domain (rest looked up from reference TRBV30 and TRBJ1-3): SQTIHQWPATLVQPVGSPLSLECTVEGTSNPNLYWYRQAAGRGLQLLFYSVGIGQISSEVPQNLSASRPQDRQFILSSKKLLLSDSGFYLCAWSAGGPRGNTIYFGEGSWLTVV.

The rearrangement joins TRBV9 to TRBJ2-5; 12 bases map to TRBD1. There are 16 residues in the CDR3. The J segment lost 5 bases and the V segment lost 2 bases, leaving 7 bases of the junction unmatched. Germline assignment: CDR1 SGDLS and CDR2 YYNGEE. Here the CDR3 reads CASSVGTGGFGETQYF. For the CDR3, the DNA is TGTGCCAGCAGCGTCGGGACAGGGGGCTTTGGGGAGACCCAGTACTTC.

This chain links TRBV5-5 with TRBJ1-4; tentatively, D is TRBD1 (5 bases). The CDR3 length is 14 residues. Trimming removed 4 bases at V and 3 bases at J, with 10 bases between. CDR1 and CDR2 from the germline V gene are SGHKS and YYEKEE (reference sequence). CDR3: CASSLQASNEKLFF. The CDR3 DNA reads as TGTGCCAGCAGCCTACAGGCCTCTAATGAAAAACTGTTTTTT.

The chain is built from TRBV7-3 and TRBJ2-1; D is uncertain. This CDR3 is built from 13 residues. The V and J ends lost 4 bases and 9 bases respectively, with 13 bases between them. Germline CDR1 is SGHTA and CDR2 is FQGTGA. The CDR3, as DNA: TGTGCCAGCAGCTCGGACCTATGGGGTGAGCAGTTCTTC. It encodes CASSSDLWGEQFF.

This clone was found a few times. The chain joins TRBV30 to TRBJ1-6, with 9 bases aligning to TRBD1. There are 13 residues in the CDR3. J lost 7 bases, V lost 5 bases, and 3 bases had no gene match. Germline V gene lookup returns CDR1 GTSNPN and CDR2 SVGIG (reference sequence). The CDR3 sequence is CAWGTGPNSPLHF. Here the CDR3 DNA reads TGTGCCTGGGGGACAGGGCCAAATTCACCCCTCCACTTT.

This clone occurred a few times. The chain joins TRBV28 to TRBJ2-7, with 7 bases fitting TRBD2. The CDR3 has 14 amino acids. Germline trimming cut 3 bases from V and 0 bases from J; bases unmatched to any gene: 2. CDR1 is MDHEN and CDR2 is SYDVKM in the germline V gene. CDR3 coding DNA: TGTGCCAGCAGTTTGGGCGGGAGCTCCTACGAGCAGTACTTC. Protein: CASSLGGSSYEQYF.

The rearrangement uses TRBV7-9 and TRBJ2-7, with D possibly TRBD1 on 5 matching bases. The CDR3 is made up of 12 amino acids. Germline V gene lookup returns CDR1 SEHNR and CDR2 FQNEAQ (reference sequence). V was trimmed by 7 bases and J by 0 bases, leaving 7 bases between them. Written as DNA, the CDR3 is TGTGCCAGCAAGGACAACTCCTACGAGCAGTACTTC. It encodes CASKDNSYEQYF.

V is TRBV5-1 and J is TRBJ2-5; 13 bases match TRBD2. The CDR3 sequence is 17 residues long. The germline V gene encodes CDR1 SGHRS and CDR2 YFSETQ. With V trimmed by 4 bases and J by 4 bases, 10 bases remained unmatched. CDR3 nucleotide sequence: TGCGCCAGCAGCCCAACTAGCGGGGGGGCCGGGTTAGAGACCCAGTACTTC. Residues: CASSPTSGGAGLETQYF.

The rearrangement uses TRBV6-6 and TRBJ1-2; possibly TRBD1 for D (5 bases). V shed 0 bases and J shed 1 base, with 12 bases lying between them. CDR3 size: 16 residues. The germline V gene has CDR1 MNHNY and CDR2 SVGAGI (reference sequence). This chain's CDR3 is CASSYSPREGNYGYTF. In nucleotides, the CDR3 is TGTGCCAGCAGTTACTCGCCCAGGGAGGGTAACTATGGCTACACCTTC.

The chain carries TRBV4-2 and TRBJ2-3; tentatively, D is TRBD1 (8 bases). Deletions cut 0 bases from V and 2 bases from J, with 15 bases between. Germline CDR1 is LGHNA and CDR2 is YNFKEQ. The CDR3 runs 17 residues. The CDR3 DNA sequence: TGTGCCAGCAGCCAAGAGGGGGGGACAGGATACACAGATACGCAGTATTTT. It encodes CASSQEGGTGYTDTQYF.

The chain couples TRBV6-6 to TRBJ1-1; unclear D gene. The germline V and J ends were trimmed by 5 bases and 1 base, with 14 bases remaining between them. The CDR3 runs 15 residues. CDR1 is MNHNY and CDR2 is SVGAGI in the germline V gene (reference sequence). The CDR3 nucleotides are TGTGCCAGCAGTAGCCAGGATCTGGGGAACACTGAAGCTTTCTTT. Its protein is CASSSQDLGNTEAFF.

The rearrangement joins TRBV5-1 to TRBJ1-2; 8 nucleotides match TRBD1. The CDR3 extends over 15 amino acids. Germline V gene lookup returns CDR1 SGHRS and CDR2 YFSETQ. V was pared by 6 bases and J by 3 bases, with 10 bases of the junction left unmatched. CDR3: CASKISTGVDYGYTF. CDR3 bases: TGCGCCAGCAAAATCTCGACAGGGGTCGACTATGGCTACACCTTC.

The CDR3 loop is CASSSGGGTYNSPLHF. Written as DNA, the CDR3 is TGTGCCAGCAGCTCCGGCGGGGGGACCTATAATTCACCCCTCCACTTT. V is TRBV13 and J is TRBJ1-6, with D tentatively TRBD1 (5 bases). CDR3 length equals 16 residues. CDR1 is PRHDT, CDR2 FYEKMQ, per germline (reference sequence). Deletions cut 4 bases from V and 2 bases from J, with 12 bases between. The whole variable domain, filled in from reference TRBV13 and TRBJ1-6, reads AAGVIQSPRHLIKEKRETATLKCYPIPRHDTVYWYQQGPGQDPQFLISFYEKMQSDKGSIPDRFSAQQFSDYHSELNMSSLELGDSALYFCASSSGGGTYNSPLHFGNGTRLTVT.

The chain joins TRBV6-1 to TRBJ1-3; a possible D gene is TRBD1 (5 bases). Germline V CDR1 and CDR2: MNHNS, SASEGT. V was cut by 0 bases and J by 2 bases, with 14 bases left in between. The CDR3 is 17 amino acids. CDR3 region: CASSEALRRGAGNTIYF. In nucleotides, the CDR3 is TGTGCCAGCAGTGAAGCGCTTCGGCGGGGGGCTGGAAACACCATATATTTT.

V and J are TRBV5-6 and TRBJ2-3; D is unresolved. Germline V gene lookup returns CDR1 SGHDT and CDR2 YYEEEE. The CDR3 spans 14 residues. V dropped 3 bases and J dropped 4 bases, with 12 bases sitting between them. CDR3 coding DNA: TGTGCCAGCAGCTCATACTCGGGCCCAGATACGCAGTATTTT. Translation gives CASSSYSGPDTQYF.

This clone has only a few counts. This chain uses TRBV7-9 with TRBJ1-1, with a possible D match to TRBD1 (6 bases). Germline V gives CDR1 SEHNR, CDR2 FQNEAQ (reference sequence). Trimming removed 4 bases at V and 1 base at J, with 13 bases between. This CDR3 has 15 amino acids. CDR3 DNA: TGTGCCAGCAGCTCAGCGGGACACACGAACACTGAAGCTTTCTTT. Translation: CASSSAGHTNTEAFF.

The CDR3 here is CSVGAENQPQHF. The CDR3 DNA reads TGCAGCGTTGGGGCAGAGAATCAGCCCCAGCATTTT. This sequence joins TRBV29-1 and TRBJ1-5; no reliable D call. CDR3 length: 12 residues. The germline V gene has CDR1 SQVTM and CDR2 ANQGSEA. V was shortened by 4 bases and J by 4 bases, with 8 bases between the two germline ends.